The 21 T cell receptor beta chains listed next were all sequenced from one sample in a study of blood T cell repertoires in COVID-19. Generated by immunoSEQ multiplex PCR, the TCRdb table keeps only in-frame clones and is missing some. The repertoire has over 250,000 clones, about 90% of them found once; the top ten carry more than 8.5%. The sample taken for sequencing was peripheral blood. The source of these receptors is a woman in her sixties or seventies with COVID-19, enrolled during active disease.

The rearrangement uses TRBV19 and TRBJ2-2; D ambiguous. V lost 5 bases and J 3 bases, leaving 16 bases between the germline ends. From germline, CDR1 is LNHDA and CDR2 SQIVND (reference sequence). The CDR3 contains 16 residues. This CDR3 reads CASSLSASLDTGELFF. CDR3 DNA: TGTGCCAGTAGTCTATCAGCGTCTTTGGACACCGGGGAGCTGTTTTTT. Together with reference TRBV19 and TRBJ2-2, the CDR3 gives the full variable domain: DGGITQSPKYLFRKEGQNVTLSCEQNLNHDAMYWYRQDPGQGLRLIYYSQIVNDFQKGDIAEGYSVSREKKESFPLTVTSAQKNPTAFYLCASSLSASLDTGELFFGEGSRLTVL.

This chain joins TRBV27 and TRBJ2-3; TRBD2 aligns across 8 bases. V lost 7 bases and J lost 8; bases outside the gene matches: 14. The germline CDR1 and CDR2 sequences are MNHEY and SMNVEV (reference sequence). This CDR3 is built from 15 residues. CDR3 nucleotides: TGTGCCAGCATCCCCAGCGGGAGAACCGCAGCTACGCAGTATTTT. It is translated as CASIPSGRTAATQYF.

This chain joins TRBV7-2 and TRBJ2-1, with D possibly TRBD1 on 5 matching bases. Per the germline V gene, CDR1 is SGHTA and CDR2 is FQGNSA. The CDR3 extends over 16 amino acids. Trimming removed 6 bases at V and 0 bases at J, with 15 bases between. CDR3 region: CASRAWGSSSYNEQFF. CDR3 nucleotides: TGTGCCAGCAGGGCTTGGGGCTCGAGCTCCTACAATGAGCAGTTCTTC.

V and J are TRBV7-3 and TRBJ1-2, with TRBD1 matching 7 bases. This CDR3 comprises 13 residues. V shed 5 bases and J 5 bases; nucleotides not matched to a gene: 5. Germline CDR1 and CDR2: SGHTA and FQGTGA. CDR3 residues: CASSPDREYGYTF. Written as DNA, the CDR3 is TGTGCCAGCAGCCCAGACAGGGAGTATGGCTACACCTTC.

This clone was detected once. The chain links TRBV5-1 to TRBJ2-3; 7 bases map to TRBD2. V gave up 0 bases and J gave up 6 bases; unmatched junction bases: 13. CDR1 is SGHRS, CDR2 YFSETQ, per germline. The CDR3 contains 17 residues. This chain's CDR3 is CASSLEGRELYWDTQYF. The CDR3 DNA sequence: TGCGCCAGCAGCTTGGAGGGGCGGGAGCTGTACTGGGATACGCAGTATTTT.

The chain employs TRBV6-6 and TRBJ2-2; D not resolved. The CDR3 has 14 residues. V lost 8 bases to trimming and J lost 0 bases, with 10 bases between them. Germline V gene data show CDR1 as MNHNY and CDR2 as SVGAGI (reference sequence). Here the CDR3 reads CASLRGANTGELFF. DNA of the CDR3: TGTGCCAGCCTCCGAGGCGCGAACACCGGGGAGCTGTTTTTT.

CDR3: CASSQMTGSGTEYF. Written as DNA, the CDR3 is TGTGCCAGCAGCCAAATGACAGGGTCGGGAACGGAGTACTTC. The J gene is TRBJ2-7, the V gene TRBV16; 7 bases are a match to TRBD1. Per the germline V gene, CDR1 is KGHSY and CDR2 is FQNENV. This CDR3 is built from 14 residues. Losses at the gene ends were 2 bases for V and 11 bases for J; bases not matched to a gene: 12.

The V call is TRBV28, the J call TRBJ2-7; D might be TRBD1 (5 bases). This CDR3 comprises 14 residues. The germline gives CDR1 MDHEN, CDR2 SYDVKM. Trimming pared 3 bases from V and 6 bases from J, leaving 15 bases between. This CDR3 reads CASSLKGRWREQYF. The DNA for the CDR3 is TGTGCCAGCAGTTTGAAGGGGCGTTGGCGCGAGCAGTACTTC.

The chain is built from TRBV7-9 and TRBJ2-3; perhaps TRBD1 as D (6 bases). Per germline, CDR1 SEHNR and CDR2 FQNEAQ (reference sequence). V lost 4 bases, J lost 6 bases, and 17 bases lay in between. The CDR3 is 15 amino acids. Written as DNA, the CDR3 is TGTGCCAGCAGCTCCTCACTTACAGGGCCCGATACGCAGTATTTT. Amino acids: CASSSSLTGPDTQYF.

In this sample, this clone turned up many times. The rearrangement uses TRBV6-2 or TRBV6-3 and TRBJ2-7; 7 bases fit TRBD1. V gave up 4 bases and J gave up 4 bases; unmatched junction bases: 4. From germline, CDR1 is MNHEY and CDR2 SVGEGT. The CDR3 is 13 amino acids. The CDR3 coding sequence is TGTGCCAGCAGTTTACAGGGGAAATACGAGCAGTACTTC. Residues: CASSLQGKYEQYF.

This clone was detected a few times. In the same sample, other DNA sequences code for this CDR3. The chain couples TRBV7-9 to TRBJ1-5; 7 nucleotides align to TRBD1. The CDR3 is 14 residues long. Germline V gene lookup returns CDR1 SEHNR and CDR2 FQNEAQ (reference sequence). V gave up 5 bases and J gave up 4 bases; unmatched junction bases: 5. The CDR3 reads CASSPGTANQPQHF. For the CDR3, the DNA is TGTGCCAGCAGCCCCGGGACAGCAAATCAGCCCCAGCATTTT. The variable domain in full, with the rest retrieved from reference TRBV7-9 and TRBJ1-5, is DTGVSQNPRHKITKRGQNVTFRCDPISEHNRLYWYRQTLGQGPEFLTYFQNEAQLEKSRLLSDRFSAERPKGSFSTLEIQRTEQGDSAMYLCASSPGTANQPQHFGDGTRLSIL.

The chain employs TRBV13 and TRBJ2-3, with 7 bases identical to TRBD2. Germline-derived CDR1 and CDR2 are PRHDT and FYEKMQ (reference sequence). CDR3 length equals 12 residues. The V gene end was trimmed by 5 bases and the J gene end by 6 bases; junction bases not matched to a gene: 2. The CDR3, as DNA: TGTGCCAGCAGCCTCGGGAGGGATACGCAGTATTTT. This translates into CASSLGRDTQYF.

The rearrangement uses TRBV2 and TRBJ1-2, with 7 bases fitting TRBD1. V trimming: 6 bases; J trimming: 8 bases; junction bases outside the gene matches: 9. This CDR3 is built from 13 residues. Per germline, CDR1 SNHLY and CDR2 FYNNEI. The CDR3 is CASSLTGSRGYTF. Here the CDR3 DNA reads TGTGCCAGCAGCCTGACAGGGTCCCGCGGCTACACCTTC.

The V call is TRBV24-1, the J call TRBJ2-3, with TRBD2 as a possible D gene (5 bases). The length of the CDR3 is 14 residues. The V gene lost 6 bases and the J gene lost 2 bases, with 11 bases spanning the gap. The V gene's germline CDR1 is KGHDR and CDR2 SFDVKD. Here the CDR3 reads CATSRGLNTDTQYF. The CDR3 coding sequence is TGTGCCACCAGTCGAGGACTGAACACAGATACGCAGTATTTT.

The rearrangement joins TRBV5-1 to TRBJ1-6; D possibly corresponds to TRBD1 (6 bases). The CDR3 has 14 residues. V lost 2 bases to trimming and J lost 7 bases, with 10 bases between them. The germline V gene encodes CDR1 SGHRS and CDR2 YFSETQ. CDR3 protein: CASSLQGENSPLHF. The CDR3 DNA reads as TGCGCCAGCAGCTTACAGGGTGAGAATTCACCCCTCCACTTT.

The chain links TRBV4-2 to TRBJ2-2, with 14 bases fitting TRBD2. The V gene end was trimmed by 4 bases and the J gene end by 5 bases; junction bases not matched to a gene: 9. The CDR3 loop spans 18 amino acids. Germline lookup yields CDR1 LGHNA and CDR2 YNFKEQ. The CDR3 region has the DNA TGTGCCAGCAGCCGTAGACTAGCGGGAGGGCCGGGGACCGGGGAGCTGTTTTTT. Its protein product is CASSRRLAGGPGTGELFF.

The chain employs TRBV18 and TRBJ2-2; D is perhaps TRBD2 (5 bases). Deletions cut 1 base from V and 2 bases from J, with 11 bases between. In germline, CDR1 is KGHSH, CDR2 LQKENI. CDR3 length: 16 residues. The CDR3, as DNA: TGTGCCAGCTCACCACGTCTAGCCCTAAACACCGGGGAGCTGTTTTTT. This codes for CASSPRLALNTGELFF.

In this sample, this clone turned up a few times. This chain links TRBV5-1 with TRBJ2-1, with D maybe TRBD1 (6 bases). Germline assignment: CDR1 SGHRS and CDR2 YFSETQ. The CDR3 has 15 residues. The V and J ends lost 1 base and 3 bases respectively, with 11 bases between them. The CDR3 DNA is TGCGCCAGCAGCTTGTTACAGGGAGACTACAATGAGCAGTTCTTC. Translating it yields CASSLLQGDYNEQFF.

Here the CDR3 DNA reads TGTGCCAGCAGCTACCGGGACATGCGCGCAGATACGCAGTATTTT. This sequence encodes CASSYRDMRADTQYF. The chain is built from TRBV7-8 and TRBJ2-3, with a tentative D call TRBD1 (6 bases). The germline CDR1 and CDR2 sequences are SGHVS and FQNEAQ. The CDR3 has 15 residues. V was clipped by 4 bases and J by 4 bases, with 15 bases between them.

V and J are TRBV19 and TRBJ2-5; 8 nucleotides align to TRBD1. Per the germline V gene, CDR1 is LNHDA and CDR2 is SQIVND (reference sequence). The CDR3 has 14 amino acids. The J segment lost 5 bases and the V segment lost 5 bases, leaving 7 bases of the junction unmatched. This chain's CDR3 is CASSPVTGEETQYF. The CDR3 coding sequence is TGTGCCAGTAGTCCGGTGACAGGGGAGGAGACCCAGTACTTC.

The chain employs TRBV30 and TRBJ1-2; D is unresolved. Germline V gene data show CDR1 as GTSNPN and CDR2 as SVGIG (reference sequence). Trimming took 4 bases from V and 8 from J, leaving 17 bases between them. There are 13 residues in the CDR3. CDR3 residues: CAWIFRAGGGYTF. The CDR3 coding sequence is TGTGCCTGGATCTTCCGGGCTGGAGGCGGCTACACCTTC.